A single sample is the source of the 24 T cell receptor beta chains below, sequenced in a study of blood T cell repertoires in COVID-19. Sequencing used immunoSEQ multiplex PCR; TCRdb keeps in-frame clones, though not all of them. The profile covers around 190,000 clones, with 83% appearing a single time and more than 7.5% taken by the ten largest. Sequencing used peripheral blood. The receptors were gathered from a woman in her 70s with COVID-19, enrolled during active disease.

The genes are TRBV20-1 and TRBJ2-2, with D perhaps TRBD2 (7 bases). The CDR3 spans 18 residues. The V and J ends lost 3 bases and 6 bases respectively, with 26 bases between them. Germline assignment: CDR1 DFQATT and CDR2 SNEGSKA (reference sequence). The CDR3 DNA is TGCAGTGCTAGTCCCCCCGGGGGGCAGGGTTATATCCCCGGGGAGCTGTTTTTT. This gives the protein CSASPPGGQGYIPGELFF.

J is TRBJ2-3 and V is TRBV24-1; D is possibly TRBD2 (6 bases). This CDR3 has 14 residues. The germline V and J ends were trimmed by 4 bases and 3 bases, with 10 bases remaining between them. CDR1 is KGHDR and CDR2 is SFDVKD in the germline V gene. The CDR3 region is CATSDSGVTDTQYF. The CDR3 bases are TGTGCCACCAGTGACTCGGGAGTTACAGATACGCAGTATTTT.

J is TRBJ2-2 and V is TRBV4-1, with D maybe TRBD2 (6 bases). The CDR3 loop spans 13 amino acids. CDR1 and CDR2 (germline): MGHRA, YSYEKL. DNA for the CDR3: TGCGCTACCACGGGACTTCTCACCGGGGAGCTGTTTTTT. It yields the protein CATTGLLTGELFF.

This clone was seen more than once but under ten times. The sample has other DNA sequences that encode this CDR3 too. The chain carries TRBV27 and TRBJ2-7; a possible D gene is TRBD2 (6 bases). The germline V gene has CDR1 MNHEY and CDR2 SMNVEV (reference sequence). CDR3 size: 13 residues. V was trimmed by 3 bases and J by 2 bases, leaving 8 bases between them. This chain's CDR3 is CASSLRETYEQYF. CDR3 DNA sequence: TGTGCCAGCAGTTTGCGGGAAACCTACGAGCAGTACTTC.

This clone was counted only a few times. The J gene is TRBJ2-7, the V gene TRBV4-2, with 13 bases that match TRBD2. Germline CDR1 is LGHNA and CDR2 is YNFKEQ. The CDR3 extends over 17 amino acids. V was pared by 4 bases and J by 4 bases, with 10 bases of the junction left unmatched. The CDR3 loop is CASSPGLAGARGYEQYF. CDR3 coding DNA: TGTGCCAGCAGCCCCGGACTAGCGGGGGCCAGAGGATACGAGCAGTACTTC.

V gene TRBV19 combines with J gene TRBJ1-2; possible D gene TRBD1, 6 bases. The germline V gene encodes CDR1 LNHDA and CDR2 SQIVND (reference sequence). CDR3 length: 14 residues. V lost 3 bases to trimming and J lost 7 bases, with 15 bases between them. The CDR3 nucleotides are TGTGCCAGTAGTATCTCCCGGGGGGCGCGTGGCTACACCTTC. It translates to CASSISRGARGYTF. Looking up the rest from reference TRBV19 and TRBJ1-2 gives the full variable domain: DGGITQSPKYLFRKEGQNVTLSCEQNLNHDAMYWYRQDPGQGLRLIYYSQIVNDFQKGDIAEGYSVSREKKESFPLTVTSAQKNPTAFYLCASSISRGARGYTFGSGTRLTVV.

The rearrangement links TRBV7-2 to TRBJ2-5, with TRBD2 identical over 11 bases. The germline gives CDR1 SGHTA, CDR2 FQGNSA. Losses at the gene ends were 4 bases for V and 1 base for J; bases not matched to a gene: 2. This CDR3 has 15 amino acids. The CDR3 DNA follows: TGTGCCAGCAGCTCTAGCGGGAGGTCCCAAGAGACCCAGTACTTC. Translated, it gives CASSSSGRSQETQYF.

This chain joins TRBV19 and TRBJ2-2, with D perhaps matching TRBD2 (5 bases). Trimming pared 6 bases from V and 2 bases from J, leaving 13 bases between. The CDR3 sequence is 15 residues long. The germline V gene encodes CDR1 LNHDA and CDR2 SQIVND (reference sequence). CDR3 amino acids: CASRTNERNTGELFF. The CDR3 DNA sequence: TGTGCCAGTAGGACTAACGAGAGAAACACCGGGGAGCTGTTTTTT.

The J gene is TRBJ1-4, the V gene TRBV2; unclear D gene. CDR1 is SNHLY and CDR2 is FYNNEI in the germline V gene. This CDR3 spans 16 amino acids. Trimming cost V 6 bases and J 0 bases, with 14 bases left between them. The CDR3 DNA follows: TGTGCCAGCAGCGGGAGTCACTTCGCAACTAATGAAAAACTGTTTTTT. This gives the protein CASSGSHFATNEKLFF.

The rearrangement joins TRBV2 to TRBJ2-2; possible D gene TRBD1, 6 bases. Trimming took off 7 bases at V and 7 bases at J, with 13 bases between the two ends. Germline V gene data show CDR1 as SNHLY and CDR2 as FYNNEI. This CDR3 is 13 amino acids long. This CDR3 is CASNAYRDGELFF. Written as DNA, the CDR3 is TGTGCCAGCAACGCGTACAGGGACGGGGAGCTGTTTTTT.

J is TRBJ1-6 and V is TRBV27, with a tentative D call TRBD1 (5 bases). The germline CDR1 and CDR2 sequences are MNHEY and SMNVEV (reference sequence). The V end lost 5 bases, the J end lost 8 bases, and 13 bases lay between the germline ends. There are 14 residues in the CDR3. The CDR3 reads CASSPVRAYSPLHF. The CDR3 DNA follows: TGTGCCAGCAGTCCAGTCAGGGCTTATTCACCCCTCCACTTT.

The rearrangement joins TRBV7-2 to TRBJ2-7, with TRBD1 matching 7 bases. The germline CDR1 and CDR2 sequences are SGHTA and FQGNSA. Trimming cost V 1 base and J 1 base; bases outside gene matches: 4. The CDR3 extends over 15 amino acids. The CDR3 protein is CASSLVGTVSYEQYF. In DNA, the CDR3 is TGTGCCAGCAGCTTAGTTGGGACAGTTTCCTACGAGCAGTACTTC.

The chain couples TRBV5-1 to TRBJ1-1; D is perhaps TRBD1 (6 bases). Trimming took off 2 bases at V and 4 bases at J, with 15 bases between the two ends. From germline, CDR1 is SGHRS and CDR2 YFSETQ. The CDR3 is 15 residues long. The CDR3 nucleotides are TGCGCCAGCAGCTTTTCAGGGGCGGGGGGCACTGAAGCTTTCTTT. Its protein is CASSFSGAGGTEAFF. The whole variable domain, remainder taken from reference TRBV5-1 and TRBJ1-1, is KAGVTQTPRYLIKTRGQQVTLSCSPISGHRSVSWYQQTPGQGLQFLFEYFSETQRNKGNFPGRFSGRQFSNSRSEMNVSTLELGDSALYLCASSFSGAGGTEAFFGQGTRLTVV.

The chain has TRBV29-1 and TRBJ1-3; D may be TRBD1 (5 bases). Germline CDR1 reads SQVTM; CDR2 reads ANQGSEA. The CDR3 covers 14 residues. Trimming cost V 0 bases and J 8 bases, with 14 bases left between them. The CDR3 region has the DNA TGCAGCGTTGAAGATCCACGGGGGAGGGACACCATATATTTT. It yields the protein CSVEDPRGRDTIYF.

As DNA, the CDR3 is TGTGCCAGCAGTTCTAGCCAAAGGACTAGCGGGAGAATCGAGCAGTACTTC. It encodes CASSSSQRTSGRIEQYF. J is TRBJ2-7 and V is TRBV27, with 13 nucleotides matching TRBD2. The CDR3 length is 17 residues. Germline lookup yields CDR1 MNHEY and CDR2 SMNVEV (reference sequence). V lost 4 bases to trimming and J lost 6 bases; unmatched junction nucleotides: 12.

The CDR3 coding sequence is TGTGCCAGCAGCTTGGCGACTAGAACAGATACGCAGTATTTT. Residues: CASSLATRTDTQYF. The chain couples TRBV5-4 to TRBJ2-3; D may be TRBD2 (6 bases). This CDR3 contains 14 residues. Trimming shortened V by 0 bases and J by 3 bases, and 8 bases separated the two germline ends. Germline loops: CDR1 SGHNT, CDR2 YYREEE (reference sequence).

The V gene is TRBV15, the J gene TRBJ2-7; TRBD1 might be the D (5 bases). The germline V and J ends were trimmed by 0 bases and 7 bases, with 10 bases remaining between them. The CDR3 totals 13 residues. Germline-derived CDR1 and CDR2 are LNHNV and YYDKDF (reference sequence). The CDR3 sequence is CATSREGVREQYF. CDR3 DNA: TGTGCCACCAGCAGAGAAGGGGTAAGAGAGCAGTACTTC.

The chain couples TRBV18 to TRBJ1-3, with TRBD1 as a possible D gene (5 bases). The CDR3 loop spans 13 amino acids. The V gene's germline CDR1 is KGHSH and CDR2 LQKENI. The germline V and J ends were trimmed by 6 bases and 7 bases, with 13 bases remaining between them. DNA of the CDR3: TGTGCCAGCTCGCCTCAGGGTTATAACACCATATATTTT. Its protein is CASSPQGYNTIYF. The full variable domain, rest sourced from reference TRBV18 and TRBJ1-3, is NAGVMQNPRHLVRRRGQEARLRCSPMKGHSHVYWYRQLPEEGLKFMVYLQKENIIDESGMPKERFSAEFPKEGPSILRIQQVVRGDSAAYFCASSPQGYNTIYFGEGSWLTVV.

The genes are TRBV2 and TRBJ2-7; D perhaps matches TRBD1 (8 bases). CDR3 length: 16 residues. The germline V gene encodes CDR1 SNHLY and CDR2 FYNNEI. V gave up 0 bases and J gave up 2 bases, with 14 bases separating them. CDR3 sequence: CASSEAKQGGTYEQYF. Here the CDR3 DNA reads TGTGCCAGCAGTGAAGCTAAACAGGGGGGGACCTACGAGCAGTACTTC.

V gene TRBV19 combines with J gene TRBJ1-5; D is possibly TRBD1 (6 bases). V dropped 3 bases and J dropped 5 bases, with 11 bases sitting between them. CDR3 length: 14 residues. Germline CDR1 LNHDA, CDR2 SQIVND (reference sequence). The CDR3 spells CASSISTGHQPQHF. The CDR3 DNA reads TGTGCCAGTAGTATTTCGACAGGTCATCAGCCCCAGCATTTT.

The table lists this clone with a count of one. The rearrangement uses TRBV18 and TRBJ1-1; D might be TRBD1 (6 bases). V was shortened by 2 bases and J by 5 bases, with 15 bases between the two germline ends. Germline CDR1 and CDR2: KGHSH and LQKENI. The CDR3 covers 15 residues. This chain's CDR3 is CASSPRGGAGTEAFF. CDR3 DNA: TGTGCCAGCTCACCAAGGGGGGGCGCGGGGACTGAAGCTTTCTTT.

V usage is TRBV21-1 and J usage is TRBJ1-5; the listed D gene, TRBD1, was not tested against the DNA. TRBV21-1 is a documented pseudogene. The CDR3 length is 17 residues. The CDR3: CAQSPGGQDYSNQPQHF. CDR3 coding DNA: TGTGCCCAGAGCCCCGGAGGACAGGACTATAGCAATCAGCCCCAGCATTTT.

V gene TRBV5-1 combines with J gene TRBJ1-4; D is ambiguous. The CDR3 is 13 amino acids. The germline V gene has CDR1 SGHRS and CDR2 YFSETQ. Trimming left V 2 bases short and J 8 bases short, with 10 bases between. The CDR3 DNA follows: TGCGCCAGCAGCTTTCTCGGGGAGGAAAAACTGTTTTTT. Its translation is CASSFLGEEKLFF.

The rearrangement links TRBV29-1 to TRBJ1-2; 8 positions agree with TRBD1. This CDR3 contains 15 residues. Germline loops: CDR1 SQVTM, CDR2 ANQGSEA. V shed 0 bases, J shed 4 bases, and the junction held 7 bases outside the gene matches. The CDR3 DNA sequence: TGCAGCGTTGAAGATCAGGGGGCGCTCGGCTATGGCTACACCTTC. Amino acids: CSVEDQGALGYGYTF.